This entry lists 25 T cell receptor beta chains sequenced from one sample in a study of identical twins. TCRdb reprocessed the 5' RACE reads with MiXCR, giving one entry per CDR3 protein. The data show about 1.7 million distinct CDR3 sequences, 32% seen once. The specimen sequenced was cord blood. These receptors were taken from a newborn girl in good health.

The J gene is TRBJ2-1, the V gene TRBV12-5; no clear D. This CDR3 spans 17 amino acids. Per germline, CDR1 LGHNT and CDR2 FRNRAP. The germline V and J ends were trimmed by 0 bases and 2 bases, with 14 bases remaining between them. The CDR3, as DNA: TGTGCTAGTGGTTTGGTTAAAAGTTTCGGGCCCTACAATGAGCAGTTCTTC. It specifies CASGLVKSFGPYNEQFF.

The CDR3 reads CATSDLETGQGGLAGYNEQYF. The CDR3 DNA follows: TGTGCCACCAGTGATCTAGAAACTGGACAGGGAGGACTAGCGGGCTACAATGAGCAGTACTTC. The gene calls are TRBV24-1 and TRBJ2-7, with 11 bases identical to TRBD2. Germline lookup yields CDR1 KGHDR and CDR2 SFDVKD. The V segment lost 3 bases and the J segment 7 bases; nucleotides outside the gene matches: 25. This CDR3 comprises 21 residues.

V and J are TRBV6-5 and TRBJ2-1; TRBD1 aligns across 10 bases. CDR3 size: 15 residues. Trimming at V came to 5 bases and at J to 7 bases, leaving 8 bases not matched to a gene. Per germline, CDR1 MNHEY and CDR2 SVGAGI. The CDR3 loop is CASSTDRGVENEQFF. The CDR3 region has the DNA TGTGCCAGCAGTACGGACAGGGGGGTGGAGAATGAGCAGTTCTTC.

The sample holds a few counts of this clonotype. The chain couples TRBV5-1 to TRBJ2-3; D uncertain. CDR1 is SGHRS and CDR2 is YFSETQ in the germline V gene. CDR3 length equals 15 residues. Between the trimmed V and J ends, which lost 5 bases and 4 bases, there was a span of 17 bases. The CDR3 sequence: CASRKATLGSDTQYF. The CDR3 region has the DNA TGCGCCAGCAGAAAGGCTACCCTCGGCTCAGATACGCAGTATTTT. Combining the CDR3 with reference TRBV5-1 and TRBJ2-3 gives the whole variable domain KAGVTQTPRYLIKTRGQQVTLSCSPISGHRSVSWYQQTPGQGLQFLFEYFSETQRNKGNFPGRFSGRQFSNSRSEMNVSTLELGDSALYLCASRKATLGSDTQYFGPGTRLTVL.

This chain joins TRBV4-1 and TRBJ2-5; TRBD2 might be the D (6 bases). This CDR3 region has 17 residues. CDR1 and CDR2 (germline): MGHRA, YSYEKL. Trimming shortened V by 0 bases and J by 5 bases, and 19 bases separated the two germline ends. CDR3 in DNA: TGCGCCAGCAGCCAAGATCTGGAAACTAGCCGAACGGAGACCCAGTACTTC. It codes for CASSQDLETSRTETQYF.

This clonotype turned up a few times. The CDR3 sequence: CAIETSPSSEQYF. CDR3 coding DNA: TGTGCCATTGAGACTAGCCCCTCTTCCGAGCAGTACTTC. V and J are TRBV10-3 and TRBJ2-7, with 7 bases matching TRBD2. In germline, CDR1 is ENHRY, CDR2 SYGVKD. The CDR3 spans 13 residues. With V trimmed by 9 bases and J by 6 bases, 11 bases remained unmatched.

This clonotype has just a few counts. The V call is TRBV21-1, the J call TRBJ2-1. TRBV21-1 is termed a pseudogene. CDR3 size: 16 residues. Here the CDR3 reads CASSKKPIFSYNEQFF. DNA for the CDR3: TGTGCCAGCAGCAAAAAACCTATATTCTCCTACAATGAGCAGTTCTTC.

The rearrangement uses TRBV10-3 and TRBJ2-7, with TRBD2 identical over 8 bases. Germline CDR1 reads ENHRY; CDR2 reads SYGVKD. CDR3 length equals 14 residues. J lost 0 bases, V lost 5 bases, and 3 bases had no gene match. Here the CDR3 DNA reads TGTGCCATCAGTAGCGGGAGTTGCTCCTACGAGCAGTACTTC. Its protein product is CAISSGSCSYEQYF.

The chain recombines TRBV4-1 with TRBJ2-5; 11 bases fit TRBD2. This CDR3 region has 16 residues. In germline, CDR1 is MGHRA, CDR2 YSYEKL. V was clipped by 2 bases and J by 11 bases; unmatched bases: 13. The CDR3 DNA is TGCGCCAGCAGCCAAACCGGGACTAGCGGTACCGATGAGCAGTACTTC. Encoded protein: CASSQTGTSGTDEQYF.

A word on this clonotype: Mismatch with germline at one junction end may stem from a read error. The rearrangement uses TRBV25-1 and TRBJ2-1; TRBD2 matches at 11 bases. The CDR3 sequence is 15 residues long. CDR1 MGHDK and CDR2 SYGVNS come from the germline V gene. CDR3 region: CAGSDSGRAGNEQFF. CDR3 nucleotides: TGTGCCGGCAGTGATAGCGGGAGGGCCGGGAATGAGCAGTTCTTC. The full variable domain, its missing parts supplied by reference TRBV25-1 and TRBJ2-1, is EADIYQTPRYLVIGTGKKITLECSQTMGHDKMYWYQQDPGMELHLIHYSYGVNSTEKGDLSSESTVSRIRTEHFPLTLESARPSHTSQYLCAGSDSGRAGNEQFFGPGTRLTVL.

This clonotype was observed a few times. The V and J genes are TRBV4-2 and TRBJ2-5; TRBD2 matches 9 bases. This CDR3 spans 15 amino acids. The V and J ends lost 0 bases and 11 bases, in that order; junction bases with no gene match: 10. CDR1 is LGHNA and CDR2 is YNFKEQ in the germline V gene. The CDR3 here is CASSQDGTSLVEQYF. CDR3 coding DNA: TGTGCCAGCAGCCAAGATGGGACTAGCTTGGTTGAGCAGTACTTC.

This clonotype was counted between two and nine times. This chain joins TRBV3-1 and TRBJ2-5; 7 nucleotides match TRBD2. V lost 2 bases, J lost 5 bases, and 11 bases stayed unmatched. The CDR3 consists of 16 residues. CDR1 LGHDT and CDR2 YNNKEL come from the germline V gene (reference sequence). CDR3 sequence reads: CASSQRDYRVTETQYF. CDR3 nucleotide sequence: TGTGCCAGCAGCCAAAGGGACTACCGGGTTACGGAGACCCAGTACTTC.

The table lists this clonotype with a few counts. The chain uses TRBV28 and TRBJ2-3; 7 bases match TRBD1. V lost 10 bases, J lost 1 base, and 5 bases stayed unmatched. From germline, CDR1 is MDHEN and CDR2 SYDVKM. This CDR3 is 13 amino acids long. In nucleotides, the CDR3 is TGTGCCACCCGAGGACAGGGCACAGATACGCAGTATTTT. It specifies CATRGQGTDTQYF.

The rearrangement uses TRBV5-1 and TRBJ2-1; TRBD2 matches at 14 bases. V dropped 4 bases and J dropped 2; count of bases not matched to a gene: 14. Germline CDR1 is SGHRS and CDR2 is YFSETQ. The CDR3 length is 20 residues. CDR3 nucleotide sequence: TGCGCCAGCAGCCCTCTTCCGGGACTAGCGGGAGTAGGGGCCTACAATGAGCAGTTCTTC. It translates to CASSPLPGLAGVGAYNEQFF.

This clonotype was recorded only once. This chain uses TRBV7-6 with TRBJ2-2; D uncertain. Germline V CDR1 and CDR2: SGHVS, FNYEAQ. CDR3 length: 14 amino acids. Trimming shortened V by 3 bases and J by 7 bases, and 12 bases separated the two germline ends. CDR3 sequence (DNA): TGTGCCAGCAGCTTTTACTCGGGCGGCGGGGAGCTGTTTTTT. Its translation: CASSFYSGGGELFF.

This clonotype has just a few counts. The chain couples TRBV7-2 to TRBJ2-1, with 7 bases that match TRBD2. The V segment lost 0 bases and the J segment 0 bases; nucleotides outside the gene matches: 5. The CDR3 is made up of 17 amino acids. From germline, CDR1 is SGHTA and CDR2 FQGNSA. For the CDR3, the DNA is TGTGCCAGCAGCTTAGCCCCGGGAGGAAGCTCCTACAATGAGCAGTTCTTC. This sequence encodes CASSLAPGGSSYNEQFF.

This sequence joins TRBV28 and TRBJ1-1; D remains ambiguous. Germline V gene lookup returns CDR1 MDHEN and CDR2 SYDVKM. With 4 bases removed from V and 2 bases from J, the gap between germline ends came to 11 bases. CDR3 length: 14 amino acids. In DNA, the CDR3 is TGTGCCAGCAGTTCCTACTTGGGAAACACTGAAGCTTTCTTT. It translates to CASSSYLGNTEAFF.

This clonotype was seen ten or more times. The rearrangement joins TRBV28 to TRBJ2-7; 9 bases are shared with TRBD2. Germline values: CDR1 MDHEN, CDR2 SYDVKM. Trimming at V came to 0 bases and at J to 0 bases, leaving 0 bases not matched to a gene. The CDR3 spans 15 residues. The CDR3 spells CASSLWTSGSYEQYF. The CDR3 region has the DNA TGTGCCAGCAGTTTATGGACTAGCGGCTCCTACGAGCAGTACTTC.

The V call is TRBV20-1, the J call TRBJ2-5; 10 nucleotides align to TRBD2. CDR1 and CDR2 (germline): DFQATT, SNEGSKA (reference sequence). CDR3 size: 15 residues. V gave up 7 bases and J gave up 7 bases; unmatched junction bases: 15. CDR3 amino acids: CSGPPSQLAGATQYF. For the CDR3, the DNA is TGCAGTGGGCCCCCGAGCCAGCTAGCGGGAGCGACCCAGTACTTC.

The chain has TRBV7-2 and TRBJ2-1; no clear D gene. The V gene's germline CDR1 is SGHTA and CDR2 FQGNSA. The CDR3 is made up of 14 amino acids. V was trimmed by 4 bases and J by 8 bases, leaving 15 bases between them. The CDR3 DNA reads TGTGCCAGCAGCTGGGGTGGAAGCCCCGATGAGCAGTTCTTC. This gives the protein CASSWGGSPDEQFF.

The V gene is TRBV7-9, the J gene TRBJ2-7, with D unresolved. The CDR3 loop spans 13 amino acids. Germline loops: CDR1 SEHNR, CDR2 FQNEAQ (reference sequence). Trimming stripped 3 bases from V and 2 bases from J, with 8 bases between. The CDR3 bases are TGTGCCAGCAGCTTCTACAATACCTACGAGCAGTACTTC. Its translation: CASSFYNTYEQYF.

This clonotype was recorded at least ten times. The rearrangement uses TRBV29-1 and TRBJ2-3; tentative D call: TRBD2 (6 bases). This CDR3 has 15 residues. Trimming cost V 7 bases and J 0 bases, with 17 bases left between them. From germline, CDR1 is SQVTM and CDR2 ANQGSEA. CDR3 amino acids: CSAAGTPNSTDTQYF. The CDR3 nucleotides are TGCAGCGCTGCCGGGACTCCAAATAGCACAGATACGCAGTATTTT.

This clonotype was seen a handful of times. The chain recombines TRBV11-2 with TRBJ2-1; D is possibly TRBD2 (6 bases). Trimming took off 2 bases at V and 9 bases at J, with 20 bases between the two ends. This CDR3 spans 16 amino acids. The germline gives CDR1 SGHAT, CDR2 FQNNGV. The CDR3 loop reads CASSLRRQGGYSEQFF. The CDR3 nucleotides are TGTGCCAGCAGCTTAAGGCGCCAGGGAGGTTATAGTGAGCAGTTCTTC.

The chain couples TRBV20-1 to TRBJ1-6; D is uncertain. This CDR3 comprises 14 residues. Germline V gives CDR1 DFQATT, CDR2 SNEGSKA (reference sequence). Trimming cost V 5 bases and J 2 bases, with 10 bases left between them. The CDR3 reads CSAARTAYNSPLHF. The CDR3 region has the DNA TGCAGTGCTGCCCGGACGGCCTATAATTCACCCCTCCACTTT.

The rearrangement uses TRBV27 and TRBJ2-1; weak D call: TRBD2 (7 bases). Looked up from germline, CDR1 is MNHEY and CDR2 is SMNVEV (reference sequence). The CDR3 runs to 15 residues. V lost 1 base to trimming and J lost 13 bases, with 20 bases between them. The CDR3 nucleotides are TGTGCCAGCAGTTTATGGGGAGGGGGACAAGAGACCCAGTTCTTC. This codes for CASSLWGGGQETQFF.